A single sample gave rise to the 18 T cell receptor beta chains below, sequenced in a study of graft-versus-host responses after intestinal transplantation. The repertoire was sequenced with immunoSEQ multiplex PCR; TCRdb's copy has only in-frame clones and lacks some. The sample lists about 81,000 clones; roughly 89% were seen once. The antigens these receptors bind are not known. The sequences come from unstimulated CD4+ T cells sorted from spleen or lymph node cells, collected before intestinal transplant. Receptor source: a human donor who received an intestinal transplant.

The chain links TRBV7-8 to TRBJ1-4, with D possibly matching TRBD1 (6 bases). From germline, CDR1 is SGHVS and CDR2 FQNEAQ. The CDR3 runs 18 residues. The V end lost 5 bases, the J end lost 2 bases, and 21 bases lay between the germline ends. The CDR3 here is CASSPLGTGFSTNEKLFF. CDR3 bases: TGTGCCAGCAGCCCACTCGGCACAGGGTTTTCCACTAATGAAAAACTGTTTTTT.

The CDR3 bases are TGTGCCAGCAGCTTAGAAGGGCGGGGGAGCTCAGATACGCAGTATTTT. It translates to CASSLEGRGSSDTQYF. The chain joins TRBV7-2 to TRBJ2-3; 7 positions match TRBD2. Germline CDR1 reads SGHTA; CDR2 reads FQGNSA. This CDR3 is built from 16 residues. J was trimmed by 4 bases and V by 1 base; bases with no gene match: 8.

The J gene is TRBJ2-2, the V gene TRBV29-1; D remains unclear. This CDR3 comprises 13 residues. CDR1 is SQVTM and CDR2 is ANQGSEA in the germline V gene. V lost 6 bases and J lost 4, with 12 bases in between. For the CDR3, the DNA is TGCAGCGTGATGAGGTCGGGCACCGGGGAGCTGTTTTTT. This sequence encodes CSVMRSGTGELFF.

CDR3 nucleotides: TGTGCCAGCAGGGGAGGTCAGCCCCAGCATTTT. Protein: CASRGGQPQHF. This chain uses TRBV6-5 with TRBJ1-5; no reliable D call. Germline values: CDR1 MNHEY, CDR2 SVGAGI. The CDR3 is 11 amino acids. V lost 6 bases, J lost 6 bases, and 6 bases lay in between.

V and J are TRBV7-9 and TRBJ1-4; the match to TRBD1 covers 10 bases. After removal of 0 bases from V and 8 bases from J, the junction contained 6 bases not matched to a gene. Germline CDR1 reads SEHNR; CDR2 reads FQNEAQ (reference sequence). The CDR3 length is 16 residues. CDR3 coding DNA: TGTGCCAGCAGCTTAGCGTGGGGGACAGGGGCAGAAAAACTGTTTTTT. Translation: CASSLAWGTGAEKLFF.

The rearrangement joins TRBV11-2 to TRBJ2-5; D might be TRBD2 (6 bases). CDR3 size: 13 residues. The V end lost 4 bases, the J end lost 5 bases, and 11 bases lay between the germline ends. CDR1 is SGHAT, CDR2 FQNNGV, per germline. CDR3 in amino acids: CASSSGLKETQYF. CDR3 DNA sequence: TGTGCCAGCAGCTCAGGACTAAAGGAGACCCAGTACTTC.

This clone has just one count. The V gene is TRBV5-8, the J gene TRBJ2-7, with D possibly matching TRBD1 (6 bases). Trimming cost V 2 bases and J 2 bases, with 11 bases left between them. This CDR3 contains 14 residues. The germline V gene encodes CDR1 SGHTS and CDR2 YDEGEE. The CDR3 DNA sequence: TGTGCCAGCAGCTTTGGCAGGGGAACCTACGAGCAGTACTTC. Translating gives CASSFGRGTYEQYF.

This chain links TRBV6-1 with TRBJ2-7, with 10 bases that match TRBD1. Germline lookup yields CDR1 MNHNS and CDR2 SASEGT. CDR3 length: 14 amino acids. The trim removed 4 bases at V and 2 bases at J, leaving 2 bases unmatched. The DNA for the CDR3 is TGTGCCAGCAGTGTGACAGGGGGCGCCTACGAGCAGTACTTC. Translation gives CASSVTGGAYEQYF.

The rearrangement uses TRBV7-3 and TRBJ1-2; a possible D gene is TRBD1 (6 bases). This CDR3 has 14 residues. CDR1 is SGHTA, CDR2 FQGTGA, per germline. V lost 1 base to trimming and J lost 5 bases, with 11 bases between them. CDR3 residues: CASSLKAGVYGYTF. The CDR3 DNA is TGTGCCAGCAGCTTAAAGGCAGGGGTTTATGGCTACACCTTC.

J is TRBJ2-7 and V is TRBV4-2; no clear D gene. Between the trimmed V and J ends, which lost 4 bases and 3 bases, there was a span of 10 bases. CDR3 length equals 13 residues. Germline V gives CDR1 LGHNA, CDR2 YNFKEQ. The CDR3 DNA follows: TGTGCCAGCAGCCCAAGCCTAGTCTACGAGCAGTACTTC. It codes for CASSPSLVYEQYF.

The V and J genes are TRBV5-1 and TRBJ2-6, with a possible D match to TRBD1 (5 bases). The CDR3 length is 15 residues. Deletions cut 4 bases from V and 4 bases from J, with 12 bases between. Per germline, CDR1 SGHRS and CDR2 YFSETQ. Here the CDR3 DNA reads TGCGCCAGCAGCCCGGACACCCCCGGGGCCAACGTCCTGACTTTC. Translated, it gives CASSPDTPGANVLTF.

This rearrangement joins TRBV10-2 to TRBJ2-7; 9 bases agree with TRBD2. The V and J ends lost 5 bases and 1 base, in that order; junction bases with no gene match: 15. CDR1 and CDR2 from the germline V gene are WSHSY and SAAADI. CDR3 length: 18 amino acids. The CDR3 bases are TGCGCCAGCAGTAATCGCGGGAGGGCCGGGTTTCGGTCCTACGAGCAGTACTTC. It is translated as CASSNRGRAGFRSYEQYF.

The chain links TRBV18 to TRBJ2-5, with TRBD2 identical over 8 bases. The CDR3 runs to 13 residues. Germline values: CDR1 KGHSH, CDR2 LQKENI. With V trimmed by 4 bases and J by 5 bases, 3 bases remained unmatched. The DNA for the CDR3 is TGTGCCAGCTCACTACTAGCGGCGGAGACCCAGTACTTC. It encodes CASSLLAAETQYF.

V usage is TRBV18 and J usage is TRBJ2-1; TRBD2 is a possible D gene (5 bases). Germline V gene sequence: CDR1 KGHSH, CDR2 LQKENI. V was trimmed by 3 bases and J by 9 bases, leaving 15 bases between them. The CDR3 covers 14 residues. The CDR3 protein is CASSPPVGVGEQFF. In DNA form, the CDR3 reads TGTGCCAGCTCACCTCCCGTCGGGGTCGGTGAGCAGTTCTTC.

The rearrangement uses TRBV27 and TRBJ2-6, with 7 bases matching TRBD2. The V segment lost 3 bases and the J segment 3 bases; nucleotides outside the gene matches: 20. The CDR3 consists of 21 residues. Germline CDR1 reads MNHEY; CDR2 reads SMNVEV (reference sequence). For the CDR3, the DNA is TGTGCCAGCAGTTTTTCGTCGCGATGGGGAGGGGTACTGGTTGGGGCCAACGTCCTGACTTTC. Its translation: CASSFSSRWGGVLVGANVLTF.

The chain uses TRBV6-1 and TRBJ2-1; the D gene is possibly TRBD2 (7 bases). Germline V gene lookup returns CDR1 MNHNS and CDR2 SASEGT. The V gene lost 6 bases and the J gene lost 12 bases, with 15 bases spanning the gap. The CDR3 has 12 amino acids. CDR3 loop: CASRDGGLVQFF. The CDR3 DNA follows: TGTGCCAGCAGGGACGGGGGGCTGGTGCAGTTCTTC.

The chain has TRBV4-2 and TRBJ2-5; the D is unclear. CDR1 is LGHNA and CDR2 is YNFKEQ in the germline V gene. V was pared by 0 bases and J by 2 bases, with 16 bases between. This CDR3 spans 17 amino acids. CDR3 sequence: CASSQDLHRARQETQYF. The CDR3 nucleotides read TGTGCCAGCAGCCAAGATCTCCACAGAGCAAGGCAAGAGACCCAGTACTTC.

V gene TRBV5-1 combines with J gene TRBJ1-1; D perhaps matches TRBD1 (5 bases). CDR3 size: 18 residues. The germline V gene has CDR1 SGHRS and CDR2 YFSETQ. Trimming removed 0 bases at V and 0 bases at J, with 18 bases between. This CDR3 reads CASSLAPRVISMNTEAFF. The CDR3 nucleotides read TGCGCCAGCAGCTTGGCACCCAGGGTTATTTCAATGAACACTGAAGCTTTCTTT. The whole variable domain, remainder taken from reference TRBV5-1 and TRBJ1-1, is KAGVTQTPRYLIKTRGQQVTLSCSPISGHRSVSWYQQTPGQGLQFLFEYFSETQRNKGNFPGRFSGRQFSNSRSEMNVSTLELGDSALYLCASSLAPRVISMNTEAFFGQGTRLTVV.